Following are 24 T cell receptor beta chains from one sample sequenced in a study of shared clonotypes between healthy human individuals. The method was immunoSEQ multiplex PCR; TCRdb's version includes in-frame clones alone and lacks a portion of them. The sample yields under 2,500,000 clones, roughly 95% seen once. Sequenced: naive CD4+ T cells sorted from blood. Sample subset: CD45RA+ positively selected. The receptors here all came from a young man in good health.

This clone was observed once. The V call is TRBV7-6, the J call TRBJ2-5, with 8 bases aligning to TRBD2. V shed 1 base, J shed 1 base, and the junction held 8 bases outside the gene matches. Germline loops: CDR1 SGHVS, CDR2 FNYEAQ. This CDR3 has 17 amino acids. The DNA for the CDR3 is TGTGCCAGCAGCTTAGGTACCTGGACTAGCAGCCAAGAGACCCAGTACTTC. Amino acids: CASSLGTWTSSQETQYF.

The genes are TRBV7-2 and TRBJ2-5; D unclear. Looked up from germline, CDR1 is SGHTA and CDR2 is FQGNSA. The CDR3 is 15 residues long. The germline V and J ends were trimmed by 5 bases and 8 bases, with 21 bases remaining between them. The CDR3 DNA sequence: TGTGCCAGCAGCCTAGTCGGGCCGCTAAATATAACCCAGTACTTC. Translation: CASSLVGPLNITQYF.

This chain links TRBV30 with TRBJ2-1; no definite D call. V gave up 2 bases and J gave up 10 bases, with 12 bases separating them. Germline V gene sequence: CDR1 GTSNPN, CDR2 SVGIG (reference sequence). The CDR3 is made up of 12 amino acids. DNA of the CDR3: TGTGCCTGGAGTCCGACGGTAGGCGAGCAGTTCTTC. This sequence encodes CAWSPTVGEQFF. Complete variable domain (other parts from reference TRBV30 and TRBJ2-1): SQTIHQWPATLVQPVGSPLSLECTVEGTSNPNLYWYRQAAGRGLQLLFYSVGIGQISSEVPQNLSASRPQDRQFILSSKKLLLSDSGFYLCAWSPTVGEQFFGPGTRLTVL.

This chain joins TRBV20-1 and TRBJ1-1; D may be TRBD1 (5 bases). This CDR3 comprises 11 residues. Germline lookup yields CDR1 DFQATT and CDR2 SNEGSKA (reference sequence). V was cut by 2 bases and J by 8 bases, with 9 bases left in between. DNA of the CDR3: TGCAGTGCTAGAAGACAGCGGGAAGCTTTCTTT. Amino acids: CSARRQREAFF.

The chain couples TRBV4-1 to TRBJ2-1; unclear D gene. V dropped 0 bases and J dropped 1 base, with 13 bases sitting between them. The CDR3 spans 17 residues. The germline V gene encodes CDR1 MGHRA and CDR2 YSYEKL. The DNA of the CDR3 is TGCGCCAGCAGCCAAGATGGTACGAGTATGTCCTACAATGAGCAGTTCTTC. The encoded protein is CASSQDGTSMSYNEQFF.

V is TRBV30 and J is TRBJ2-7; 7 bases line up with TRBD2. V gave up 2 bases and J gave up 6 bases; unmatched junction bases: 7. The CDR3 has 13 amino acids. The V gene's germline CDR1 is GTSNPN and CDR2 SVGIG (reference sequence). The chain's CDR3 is CAWSYGRAGEQYF. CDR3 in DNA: TGTGCCTGGAGTTATGGGAGGGCTGGCGAGCAGTACTTC.

CDR3 sequence (DNA): TGTGCCAGCAGGAGGGAGGGGGACAGTGCTGAAGCTTTCTTT. Its translation: CASRREGDSAEAFF. The chain employs TRBV2 and TRBJ1-1; TRBD1 matches 7 bases. V trimming: 6 bases; J trimming: 6 bases; junction bases outside the gene matches: 10. The germline gives CDR1 SNHLY, CDR2 FYNNEI. CDR3 length: 14 residues. Combining the CDR3 with reference TRBV2 and TRBJ1-1 gives the whole variable domain EPEVTQTPSHQVTQMGQEVILRCVPISNHLYFYWYRQILGQKVEFLVSFYNNEISEKSEIFDDQFSVERPDGSNFTLKIRSTKLEDSAMYFCASRREGDSAEAFFGQGTRLTVV.

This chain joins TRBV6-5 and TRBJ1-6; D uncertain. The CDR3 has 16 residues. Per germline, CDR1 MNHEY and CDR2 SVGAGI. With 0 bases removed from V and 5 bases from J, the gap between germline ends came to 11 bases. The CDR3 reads CASSYSPTADNSPLHF. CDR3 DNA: TGTGCCAGCAGTTACTCCCCGACCGCCGATAATTCACCCCTCCACTTT.

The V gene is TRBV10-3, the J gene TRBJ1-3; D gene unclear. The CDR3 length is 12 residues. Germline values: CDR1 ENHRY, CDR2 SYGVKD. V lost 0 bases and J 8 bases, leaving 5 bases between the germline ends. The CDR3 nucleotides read TGTGCCATCAGTGAGTCAGGCTACACCATATATTTT. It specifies CAISESGYTIYF.

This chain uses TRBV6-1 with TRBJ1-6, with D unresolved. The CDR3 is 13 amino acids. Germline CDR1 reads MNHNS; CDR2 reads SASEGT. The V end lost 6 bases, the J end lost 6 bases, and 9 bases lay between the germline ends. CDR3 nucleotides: TGTGCCAGCAGGGGTCAGAGTAATTCACCCCTCCACTTT. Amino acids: CASRGQSNSPLHF.

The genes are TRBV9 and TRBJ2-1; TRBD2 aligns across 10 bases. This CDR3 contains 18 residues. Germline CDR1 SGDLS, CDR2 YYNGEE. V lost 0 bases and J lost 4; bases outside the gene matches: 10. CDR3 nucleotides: TGTGCCAGCAGCGTAGGTATTGGGCTAGCGGGAGCTTACAATGAGCAGTTCTTC. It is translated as CASSVGIGLAGAYNEQFF.

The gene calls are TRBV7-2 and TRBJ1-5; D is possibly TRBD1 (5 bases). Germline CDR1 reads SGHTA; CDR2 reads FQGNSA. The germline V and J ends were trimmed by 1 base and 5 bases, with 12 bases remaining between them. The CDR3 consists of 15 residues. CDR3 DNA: TGTGCCAGCAGCTTAGTTGGGGGGTCTTATCAGCCCCAGCATTTT. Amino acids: CASSLVGGSYQPQHF.

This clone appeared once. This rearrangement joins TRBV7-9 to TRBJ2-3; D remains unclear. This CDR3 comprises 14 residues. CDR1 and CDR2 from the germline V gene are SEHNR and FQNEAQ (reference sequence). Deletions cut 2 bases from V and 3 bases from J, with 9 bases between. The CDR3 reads CASSLNLMTDTQYF. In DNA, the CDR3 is TGTGCCAGCAGCTTAAACCTGATGACAGATACGCAGTATTTT.

This CDR3 is CASRPPGQLNYGYTF. In nucleotides, the CDR3 is TGTGCCAGCAGGCCCCCGGGACAGCTTAACTATGGCTACACCTTC. The chain couples TRBV6-1 to TRBJ1-2; 7 bases fit TRBD1. The CDR3 is made up of 15 amino acids. Trimming at V came to 6 bases and at J to 1 base, leaving 8 bases not matched to a gene. Germline CDR1 is MNHNS and CDR2 is SASEGT.

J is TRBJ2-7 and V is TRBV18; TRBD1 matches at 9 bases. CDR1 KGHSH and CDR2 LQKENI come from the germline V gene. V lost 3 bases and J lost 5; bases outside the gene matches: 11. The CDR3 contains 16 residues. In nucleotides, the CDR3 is TGTGCCAGCTCACCCCTCCCGGGACAGGGTAACCACGAGCAGTACTTC. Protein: CASSPLPGQGNHEQYF.

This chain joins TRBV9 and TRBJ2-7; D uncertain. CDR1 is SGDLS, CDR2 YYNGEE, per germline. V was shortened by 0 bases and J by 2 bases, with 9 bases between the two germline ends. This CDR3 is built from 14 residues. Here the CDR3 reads CASSVDPITYEQYF. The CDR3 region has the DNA TGTGCCAGCAGCGTAGACCCAATTACCTACGAGCAGTACTTC.

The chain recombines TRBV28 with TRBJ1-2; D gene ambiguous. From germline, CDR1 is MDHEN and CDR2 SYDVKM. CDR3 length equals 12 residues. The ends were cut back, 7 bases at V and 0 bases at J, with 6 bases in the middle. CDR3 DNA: TGTGCCAGCACCTCAGCTAACTATGGCTACACCTTC. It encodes CASTSANYGYTF.

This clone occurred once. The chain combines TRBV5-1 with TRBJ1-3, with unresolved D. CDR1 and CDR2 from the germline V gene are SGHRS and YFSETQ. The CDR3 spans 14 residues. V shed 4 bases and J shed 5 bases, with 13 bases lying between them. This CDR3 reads CASSTEGPRNTIYF. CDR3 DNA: TGCGCCAGCAGCACTGAGGGCCCCAGAAACACCATATATTTT.

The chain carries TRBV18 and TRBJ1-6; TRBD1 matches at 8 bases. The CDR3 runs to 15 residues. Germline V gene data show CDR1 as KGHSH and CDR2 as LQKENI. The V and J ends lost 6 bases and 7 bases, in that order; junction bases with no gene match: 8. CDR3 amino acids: CASSLQGAVNSPLHF. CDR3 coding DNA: TGTGCCAGCTCCCTCCAGGGGGCGGTCAATTCACCCCTCCACTTT.

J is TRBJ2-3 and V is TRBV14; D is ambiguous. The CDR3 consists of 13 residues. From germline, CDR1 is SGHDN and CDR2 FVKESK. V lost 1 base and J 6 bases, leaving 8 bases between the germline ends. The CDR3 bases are TGTGCCAGCAGCCAAGGAGACCGGGATACGCAGTATTTT. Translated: CASSQGDRDTQYF.

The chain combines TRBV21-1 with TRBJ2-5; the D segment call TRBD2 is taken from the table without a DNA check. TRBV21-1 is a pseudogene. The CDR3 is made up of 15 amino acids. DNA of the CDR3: TGTGCCAACCCGGGGGTAGCGTGGGAACAAGAGACCCAGTACTTC. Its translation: CANPGVAWEQETQYF.

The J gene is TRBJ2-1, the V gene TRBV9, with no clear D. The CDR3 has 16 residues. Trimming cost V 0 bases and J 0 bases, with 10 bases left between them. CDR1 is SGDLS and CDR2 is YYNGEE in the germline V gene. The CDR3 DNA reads TGTGCCAGCAGCGTAGCTGACCCTAGCTCCTACAATGAGCAGTTCTTC. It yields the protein CASSVADPSSYNEQFF. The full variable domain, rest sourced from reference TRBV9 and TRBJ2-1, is DSGVTQTPKHLITATGQRVTLRCSPRSGDLSVYWYQQSLDQGLQFLIQYYNGEERAKGNILERFSAQQFPDLHSELNLSSLELGDSALYFCASSVADPSSYNEQFFGPGTRLTVL.

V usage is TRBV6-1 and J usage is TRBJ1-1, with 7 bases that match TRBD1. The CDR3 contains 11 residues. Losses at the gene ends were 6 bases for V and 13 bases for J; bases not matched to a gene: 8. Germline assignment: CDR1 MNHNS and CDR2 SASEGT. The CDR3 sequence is CASRGDRAGFF. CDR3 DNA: TGTGCCAGCAGAGGAGACAGGGCCGGTTTCTTT.

The DNA of the CDR3 is TGTGCCAGCTCACCTTTTGGACAGGGCCGCACAGATACGCAGTATTTT. Translating gives CASSPFGQGRTDTQYF. The chain has TRBV18 and TRBJ2-3; 8 nucleotides line up with TRBD1. Trimming took 3 bases from V and 1 from J; bases not matched to a gene: 6. CDR1 is KGHSH and CDR2 is LQKENI in the germline V gene. The CDR3 is 16 residues long.